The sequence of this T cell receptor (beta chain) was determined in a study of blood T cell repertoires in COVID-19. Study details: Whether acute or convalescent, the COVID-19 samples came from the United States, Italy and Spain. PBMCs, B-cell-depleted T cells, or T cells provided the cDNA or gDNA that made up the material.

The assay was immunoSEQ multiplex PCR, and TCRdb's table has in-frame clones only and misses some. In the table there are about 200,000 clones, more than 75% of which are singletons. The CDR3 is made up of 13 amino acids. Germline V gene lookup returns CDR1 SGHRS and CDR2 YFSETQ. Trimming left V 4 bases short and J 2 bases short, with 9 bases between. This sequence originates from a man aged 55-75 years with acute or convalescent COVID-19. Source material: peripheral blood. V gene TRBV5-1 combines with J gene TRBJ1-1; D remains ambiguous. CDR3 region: CASSPRPNTEAFF. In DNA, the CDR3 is TGCGCCAGCAGCCCGAGGCCTAACACTGAAGCTTTCTTT.